The 28 T cell receptor beta chains below come from one sample, sequenced in a study of cytotoxic CD8 clonotypes in ibrutinib-treated CLL (dated by TCRdb to the early 2020s). The intended sense of this specimen's time point label: roughly 2 years on ibrutinib. Receptors were amplified or captured by the immunoSEQ multiplex PCR assay. TCRdb limited this immuneACCESS table to in-frame rearrangements with V and J called. A share of clones is missing; checked studies link under half to unresolved V genes, and the rest is unexplained. Across this sample there are more than 110,000 clones, with about 76% seen only once. The ten top clones hold 4.5% to 6.5% of the sample. The source was PBMCs, collected after 24 months of ibrutinib treatment. Receptor source: a human donor with chronic lymphocytic leukemia.

This clone has a count of ten or more. V and J are TRBV6-6 and TRBJ2-1; D gene uncertain. The V end was cut by 6 bases, the J end by 13 bases, with 16 bases between. In germline, CDR1 is MNHNY, CDR2 SVGAGI (reference sequence). This CDR3 comprises 12 residues. Written as DNA, the CDR3 is TGTGCCAGCAGGAAGGGCACCTCCGCACAGTTCTTC. Its translation is CASRKGTSAQFF.

V and J are TRBV19 and TRBJ1-2; possibly TRBD1 for D (6 bases). Germline V gene data show CDR1 as LNHDA and CDR2 as SQIVND (reference sequence). This CDR3 region has 13 residues. V lost 4 bases and J lost 8, with 14 bases in between. CDR3: CASSTVSGHGYTF. In DNA form, the CDR3 reads TGTGCCAGTAGTACGGTTTCGGGACACGGCTACACCTTC. Full variable domain (rest looked up from reference TRBV19 and TRBJ1-2): DGGITQSPKYLFRKEGQNVTLSCEQNLNHDAMYWYRQDPGQGLRLIYYSQIVNDFQKGDIAEGYSVSREKKESFPLTVTSAQKNPTAFYLCASSTVSGHGYTFGSGTRLTVV.

The chain couples TRBV7-8 to TRBJ2-2, with 11 bases fitting TRBD1. Germline CDR1 and CDR2: SGHVS and FQNEAQ. The CDR3 is made up of 17 amino acids. With V trimmed by 1 base and J by 7 bases, 8 bases remained unmatched. This CDR3 reads CASSLVADRGLIGELFF. The CDR3 nucleotides are TGTGCCAGCAGCTTAGTGGCGGACAGGGGGCTTATCGGGGAGCTGTTTTTT.

This clone has just a few counts. The V and J genes are TRBV30 and TRBJ1-5; TRBD1 matches at 9 bases. The germline CDR1 and CDR2 sequences are GTSNPN and SVGIG (reference sequence). V trimming: 0 bases; J trimming: 4 bases; junction bases outside the gene matches: 7. The CDR3 runs 16 residues. The CDR3 nucleotides read TGTGCCTGGAGTGTACTACAGGGGGCGGGTAATCAGCCCCAGCATTTT. Protein: CAWSVLQGAGNQPQHF.

The table lists this clone with many counts. V gene TRBV6-5 combines with J gene TRBJ2-2, with D hard to call. This CDR3 region has 14 residues. Germline CDR1 and CDR2: MNHEY and SVGAGI. Trimming shortened V by 6 bases and J by 4 bases, and 12 bases separated the two germline ends. This CDR3 reads CASSAGSTTGELFF. The DNA for the CDR3 is TGTGCCAGCAGCGCCGGGTCCACCACCGGGGAGCTGTTTTTT.

The chain joins TRBV30 to TRBJ2-7; the match to TRBD2 covers 8 bases. The germline CDR1 and CDR2 sequences are GTSNPN and SVGIG (reference sequence). Trimming took 3 bases from V and 1 from J; bases not matched to a gene: 8. The CDR3 sequence is 15 residues long. This chain's CDR3 is CAWSLGGGRSYEQYF. CDR3 DNA: TGTGCCTGGAGCCTAGGCGGGGGGCGGTCCTACGAGCAGTACTTC.

V is TRBV14 and J is TRBJ2-5; 15 bases fit TRBD2. Trimming removed 4 bases from V and 5 bases from J; junction bases left unmatched: 2. The CDR3 has 15 residues. Germline CDR1 and CDR2: SGHDN and FVKESK. CDR3 residues: CASSRGLAGGETQYF. The DNA for the CDR3 is TGTGCCAGCAGCCGCGGACTAGCGGGGGGGGAGACCCAGTACTTC.

CDR3 in amino acids: CASSQDGRGWGNTIYF. Here the CDR3 DNA reads TGCGCCAGCAGCCAAGACGGCAGGGGGTGGGGAAACACCATATATTTT. The V and J genes are TRBV4-3 and TRBJ1-3, with 7 bases fitting TRBD1. Germline loops: CDR1 LGHNA, CDR2 YSLEER. With V trimmed by 0 bases and J by 4 bases, 6 bases remained unmatched. This CDR3 is built from 16 residues.

This rearrangement joins TRBV5-1 to TRBJ2-1; D is possibly TRBD2 (6 bases). This CDR3 is built from 13 residues. Per the germline V gene, CDR1 is SGHRS and CDR2 is YFSETQ. The germline V and J ends were trimmed by 4 bases and 7 bases, with 12 bases remaining between them. The DNA of the CDR3 is TGCGCCAGCAGCCCAAGGGACTTTAATGAGCAGTTCTTC. Amino acids: CASSPRDFNEQFF.

The chain combines TRBV5-1 with TRBJ2-5; 7 bases line up with TRBD1. Germline V CDR1 and CDR2: SGHRS, YFSETQ. The CDR3 loop spans 16 amino acids. With V trimmed by 3 bases and J by 1 base, 9 bases remained unmatched. The CDR3 region is CASSSGGRGAQETQYF. In DNA form, the CDR3 reads TGCGCCAGCAGCTCAGGGGGTAGGGGTGCCCAAGAGACCCAGTACTTC.

The chain recombines TRBV19 with TRBJ1-1; tentative D call: TRBD1 (5 bases). From germline, CDR1 is LNHDA and CDR2 SQIVND (reference sequence). The V end was cut by 3 bases, the J end by 5 bases, with 13 bases between. This CDR3 region has 14 residues. CDR3 in amino acids: CASSMARVATEAFF. CDR3 DNA: TGTGCCAGTAGTATGGCCAGGGTAGCAACTGAAGCTTTCTTT.

V is TRBV5-1 and J is TRBJ2-7; 12 bases are a match to TRBD2. The CDR3 totals 16 residues. Germline CDR1 reads SGHRS; CDR2 reads YFSETQ. Germline trimming cut 3 bases from V and 3 bases from J; bases unmatched to any gene: 7. The CDR3 DNA reads as TGCGCCAGCAGCTCCCAGACTAGCGGGGGCCTCTACGAGCAGTACTTC. Its protein is CASSSQTSGGLYEQYF.

The chain joins TRBV27 to TRBJ2-7; TRBD2 is a possible D gene (6 bases). Trimming stripped 2 bases from V and 6 bases from J, with 20 bases between. CDR1 MNHEY and CDR2 SMNVEV come from the germline V gene (reference sequence). This CDR3 comprises 16 residues. Written as DNA, the CDR3 is TGTGCCAGCAGTTTACGGCGCGGGACCGAATGGGGCGAGCAGTACTTC. Its translation is CASSLRRGTEWGEQYF.

This clone has just a few counts. This chain uses TRBV6-5 with TRBJ2-5, with TRBD2 matching 9 bases. CDR1 and CDR2 from the germline V gene are MNHEY and SVGAGI. The CDR3 runs to 15 residues. The V segment lost 6 bases and the J segment 5 bases; nucleotides outside the gene matches: 10. The CDR3 region is CASSPGLAFMETQYF. CDR3 sequence (DNA): TGTGCCAGCAGCCCAGGACTAGCGTTTATGGAGACCCAGTACTTC.

This clone has just a few counts. The genes are TRBV25-1 and TRBJ2-7, with TRBD1 matching 7 bases. Germline V CDR1 and CDR2: MGHDK, SYGVNS. The CDR3 is made up of 13 amino acids. V shed 6 bases, J shed 3 bases, and the junction held 5 bases outside the gene matches. Here the CDR3 reads CASRGQPYYEQYF. The CDR3 nucleotides are TGTGCCAGCAGGGGACAGCCCTACTACGAGCAGTACTTC.

This clone has just one count. The rearrangement links TRBV2 to TRBJ2-7; 15 bases map to TRBD2. J lost 3 bases, V lost 6 bases, and 6 bases had no gene match. CDR1 is SNHLY, CDR2 FYNNEI, per germline. The CDR3 covers 16 residues. In nucleotides, the CDR3 is TGTGCCAGCAGCCCCGGACTAGCGGGAGGGGTCTACGAGCAGTACTTC. It yields the protein CASSPGLAGGVYEQYF.

V and J are TRBV5-6 and TRBJ2-7, with TRBD2 identical over 7 bases. Germline CDR1 reads SGHDT; CDR2 reads YYEEEE. The CDR3 sequence is 16 residues long. The V segment lost 4 bases and the J segment 1 base; nucleotides outside the gene matches: 11. DNA for the CDR3: TGTGCCAGCAGCCCCGGCCTAGGTAGCGGGTCCTACGAGCAGTACTTC. Translating it yields CASSPGLGSGSYEQYF.

The chain recombines TRBV6-6 with TRBJ2-7, with TRBD2 as a possible D gene (5 bases). Between the trimmed V and J ends, which lost 7 bases and 0 bases, there was a span of 10 bases. Germline V gives CDR1 MNHNY, CDR2 SVGAGI (reference sequence). This CDR3 is 13 amino acids long. CDR3 bases: TGTGCCAGCACCAGAGGGAGCTCCTACGAGCAGTACTTC. This encodes CASTRGSSYEQYF.

The CDR3 loop is CASSVGGAGWGEQFF. In DNA, the CDR3 is TGTGCCAGCAGCGTAGGAGGAGCAGGGTGGGGTGAGCAGTTCTTC. The chain uses TRBV9 and TRBJ2-1; maybe TRBD1 (5 bases). The CDR3 has 15 residues. Between the trimmed V and J ends, which lost 0 bases and 9 bases, there was a span of 16 bases. The germline V gene has CDR1 SGDLS and CDR2 YYNGEE.

This chain connects TRBV19 to TRBJ2-1; D is unclear. The CDR3 totals 16 residues. Germline CDR1 is LNHDA and CDR2 is SQIVND (reference sequence). V was pared by 1 base and J by 6 bases, with 16 bases between. Here the CDR3 DNA reads TGTGCCAGTAGTATAGGCCGGACCCCTCCCCCCAATGAGCAGTTCTTC. This gives the protein CASSIGRTPPPNEQFF.

The rearrangement joins TRBV10-3 to TRBJ2-1; D is possibly TRBD1 or TRBD2 (6 bases each). The CDR3 has 16 amino acids. V lost 7 bases and J 1 base, leaving 17 bases between the germline ends. Germline V lookup: CDR1 ENHRY, CDR2 SYGVKD. CDR3 sequence reads: CAIMPSGGQSYNEQFF. The CDR3 DNA reads as TGTGCCATCATGCCCTCCGGGGGCCAATCCTACAATGAGCAGTTCTTC.

V is TRBV5-4 and J is TRBJ2-3; 7 bases align to TRBD2. The CDR3 is 16 amino acids. Germline assignment: CDR1 SGHNT and CDR2 YYREEE (reference sequence). J was trimmed by 7 bases and V by 3 bases; bases with no gene match: 14. The CDR3 protein is CASSWDRRGSAHTQYF. The CDR3 bases are TGTGCCAGCAGCTGGGACCGGCGGGGGTCTGCCCATACGCAGTATTTT.

The genes are TRBV28 and TRBJ2-2; D gene unclear. The V end lost 3 bases, the J end lost 6 bases, and 5 bases lay between the germline ends. This CDR3 has 12 amino acids. The germline CDR1 and CDR2 sequences are MDHEN and SYDVKM. The DNA of the CDR3 is TGTGCCAGCAGTTTTTTTCCCGGGGAGCTGTTTTTT. Translation gives CASSFFPGELFF.

Here the CDR3 reads CASSYRSTSSYNEQFF. CDR3 in DNA: TGTGCCAGCAGCTATCGGTCCACGAGCTCCTACAATGAGCAGTTCTTC. This chain joins TRBV27 and TRBJ2-1; no reliable D call. Germline values: CDR1 MNHEY, CDR2 SMNVEV (reference sequence). The CDR3 has 16 residues. Trimming took off 6 bases at V and 0 bases at J, with 15 bases between the two ends.

The rearrangement uses TRBV18 and TRBJ2-5; TRBD2 matches 12 bases. The CDR3 covers 15 residues. In germline, CDR1 is KGHSH, CDR2 LQKENI. V trimming: 3 bases; J trimming: 3 bases; junction bases outside the gene matches: 2. Written as DNA, the CDR3 is TGTGCCAGCTCACCGACTAGCGGGGGAGAAGAGACCCAGTACTTC. It specifies CASSPTSGGEETQYF.

The chain employs TRBV5-6 and TRBJ2-1; D is uncertain. Germline values: CDR1 SGHDT, CDR2 YYEEEE. Trimming pared 4 bases from V and 9 bases from J, leaving 8 bases between. This CDR3 has 11 residues. CDR3 residues: CASSGVGEQFF. The CDR3 DNA reads TGTGCCAGCAGCGGCGTGGGTGAGCAGTTCTTC.

In this sample, this clone turned up a few times. CDR3 nucleotides: TGTGCCAGCAGTTCCCCCCGGGCCGTCTCCTACGAGCAGTACTTC. It specifies CASSSPRAVSYEQYF. The chain employs TRBV6-6 and TRBJ2-7; no definite D call. The CDR3 totals 15 residues. V lost 4 bases and J 0 bases, leaving 13 bases between the germline ends. In germline, CDR1 is MNHNY, CDR2 SVGAGI (reference sequence).

This clone was seen only a few times. The chain has TRBV30 and TRBJ2-3; D perhaps matches TRBD2 (6 bases). CDR3 size: 14 residues. The germline V and J ends were trimmed by 4 bases and 3 bases, with 14 bases remaining between them. The germline V gene has CDR1 GTSNPN and CDR2 SVGIG (reference sequence). The CDR3 bases are TGTGCCTGGACGGGGTCCGCGGGGACAGATACGCAGTATTTT. Protein sequence: CAWTGSAGTDTQYF.